These 13 T cell receptor beta chains share one sample of origin, sequenced in a study of blood T cell repertoires in COVID-19. Assay used: immunoSEQ multiplex PCR; TCRdb lists only in-frame clones, some missing. The sample includes 30,000 to 45,000 clones, around 90% of them seen just once. Input material: peripheral blood. These receptors were taken from a human donor in a cohort sampled during active COVID-19.

V is TRBV5-1 and J is TRBJ1-3, with 8 bases that match TRBD1. Per the germline V gene, CDR1 is SGHRS and CDR2 is YFSETQ. The CDR3 length is 14 residues. Trimming removed 5 bases from V and 3 bases from J; junction bases left unmatched: 4. CDR3: CASRPGQVGNTIYF. The CDR3, as DNA: TGCGCCAGCAGACCGGGACAGGTTGGAAACACCATATATTTT.

The chain has TRBV29-1 and TRBJ2-1, with D uncertain. This CDR3 is 14 amino acids long. The germline V gene encodes CDR1 SQVTM and CDR2 ANQGSEA. V gave up 4 bases and J gave up 0 bases, with 10 bases separating them. This chain's CDR3 is CSVVNRVSYNEQFF. The DNA for the CDR3 is TGCAGCGTTGTGAACAGAGTCTCCTACAATGAGCAGTTCTTC.

The chain has TRBV24-1 and TRBJ2-1; 9 bases line up with TRBD2. Germline-derived CDR1 and CDR2 are KGHDR and SFDVKD. Trimming took 4 bases from V and 5 from J; bases not matched to a gene: 5. The CDR3 has 15 residues. CDR3 in DNA: TGTGCCACCAGTGACAGCGGGAGGCCAAACAATGAGCAGTTCTTC. The encoded protein is CATSDSGRPNNEQFF.

The J gene is TRBJ2-2, the V gene TRBV7-2, with 8 bases aligning to TRBD2. In germline, CDR1 is SGHTA, CDR2 FQGNSA. Unmatched junction bases numbered 12, after V lost 5 bases and J lost 7 bases. The CDR3 consists of 16 residues. CDR3 DNA sequence: TGTGCCAGCAGCCGCCTAGCGGGCACACCGGGCGGGGAGCTGTTTTTT. This gives the protein CASSRLAGTPGGELFF.

The CDR3 coding sequence is TGTGCCAGCAGCTCCGGGACTCCGGTCTACGAGCAGTACTTC. Its protein is CASSSGTPVYEQYF. The V and J genes are TRBV7-9 and TRBJ2-7; TRBD2 might be the D (6 bases). V was cut by 4 bases and J by 3 bases, with 13 bases left in between. The CDR3 loop spans 14 amino acids. Germline-derived CDR1 and CDR2 are SEHNR and FQNEAQ (reference sequence).

This chain uses TRBV19 with TRBJ2-7, with 7 bases aligning to TRBD2. Germline values: CDR1 LNHDA, CDR2 SQIVND (reference sequence). V lost 5 bases to trimming and J lost 4 bases; unmatched junction nucleotides: 11. This CDR3 has 15 amino acids. The CDR3 DNA sequence: TGTGCCAGTAGTCCCGCCGGCGGGGGTCGTTACGAGCAGTACTTC. It yields the protein CASSPAGGGRYEQYF.

The rearrangement uses TRBV19 and TRBJ1-2; 8 bases map to TRBD1. Germline values: CDR1 LNHDA, CDR2 SQIVND (reference sequence). The CDR3 length is 14 residues. V dropped 5 bases and J dropped 4; count of bases not matched to a gene: 6. CDR3 region: CASSPPDRVYGYTF. CDR3 nucleotides: TGTGCCAGTAGTCCACCGGACAGGGTCTATGGCTACACCTTC.

This chain uses TRBV5-6 with TRBJ1-4; 10 bases fit TRBD1. Germline CDR1 is SGHDT and CDR2 is YYEEEE. V dropped 0 bases and J dropped 7; count of bases not matched to a gene: 3. The CDR3 is made up of 15 amino acids. CDR3 in DNA: TGTGCCAGCAGCTTGGGACAGGGGGCCGGTGAAAAACTGTTTTTT. It is translated as CASSLGQGAGEKLFF. Drawing the rest from reference TRBV5-6 and TRBJ1-4, the complete variable domain is DAGVTQSPTHLIKTRGQQVTLRCSPKSGHDTVSWYQQALGQGPQFIFQYYEEEERQRGNFPDRFSGHQFPNYSSELNVNALLLGDSALYLCASSLGQGAGEKLFFGSGTQLSVL.

This chain joins TRBV28 and TRBJ2-2; 9 bases align to TRBD2. This CDR3 has 15 amino acids. The germline gives CDR1 MDHEN, CDR2 SYDVKM. V lost 5 bases, J lost 9 bases, and 10 bases stayed unmatched. The DNA of the CDR3 is TGTGCCAGCAGTCTGGGTGGGACTAGCAAGCGGGAGCTGTTTTTT. This encodes CASSLGGTSKRELFF.

The chain joins TRBV6-5 to TRBJ1-2, with D maybe TRBD1 (5 bases). In germline, CDR1 is MNHEY, CDR2 SVGAGI. V was shortened by 1 base and J by 4 bases, with 13 bases between the two germline ends. The length of the CDR3 is 15 residues. The CDR3 reads CASSYWEGLGYGYTF. The CDR3 nucleotides are TGTGCCAGCAGTTACTGGGAGGGACTCGGCTATGGCTACACCTTC.

This clone was seen only once. V gene TRBV7-2 combines with J gene TRBJ2-2; the match to TRBD2 covers 10 bases. Germline values: CDR1 SGHTA, CDR2 FQGNSA. CDR3 length: 18 residues. Trimming at V came to 5 bases and at J to 3 bases, leaving 12 bases not matched to a gene. The DNA for the CDR3 is TGTGCCAGCAGCCCCCTAGCCCTAGCGGGAGTTGACACCGGGGAGCTGTTTTTT. Translated, it gives CASSPLALAGVDTGELFF.

The rearrangement joins TRBV4-2 to TRBJ1-2; D is perhaps TRBD1 (6 bases). Looked up from germline, CDR1 is LGHNA and CDR2 is YNFKEQ. The V gene lost 0 bases and the J gene lost 6 bases, with 11 bases spanning the gap. The CDR3 loop spans 14 amino acids. The CDR3 spells CASSQDPGANGYTF. The CDR3 nucleotides are TGTGCCAGCAGCCAAGATCCAGGGGCAAATGGCTACACCTTC.

This rearrangement joins TRBV10-3 to TRBJ2-7; maybe TRBD2 (6 bases). This CDR3 comprises 14 residues. Trimming cost V 5 bases and J 0 bases, with 11 bases left between them. CDR1 and CDR2 (germline): ENHRY, SYGVKD. The DNA for the CDR3 is TGTGCCATCAGTACCGGGAGCGACTCCTACGAGCAGTACTTC. Translated: CAISTGSDSYEQYF.